This T cell receptor (beta chain) was sequenced during a study of shared clonotypes between healthy human individuals. Study-level points and caveats: In contrast to clonotypes shared by all four donors, non-shared clonotypes had lower generation probabilities. Genetic and exposure-history diversity was limited by the small donor number.

Sequencing used immunoSEQ multiplex PCR; TCRdb keeps in-frame clones, though not all of them. The sample consists of 2 million to 3 million clones, 93% of them appearing once. Regarding this clone: The antigen remains unidentified.

The CDR3 has 15 residues. V shed 5 bases and J 3 bases; nucleotides not matched to a gene: 7. Looked up from germline, CDR1 is SGHRS and CDR2 is YFSETQ. There were only Caucasian adults among the donors, and all lived in Nashville, Tennessee. From CD4+ cells came CD45RA+ naive and CD45RA-negative memory subsets. The chain links TRBV5-1 to TRBJ2-1, with TRBD1 matching over 8 bases. This TCR was recovered from a man between 18 and 35 years old in good health. Some clones in this sample may be carry-over from other donors' samples. The sequenced sample was naive CD4+ T cells from PBMCs. The sample's subset: CD45RA+ positively selected. CDR3 in amino acids: CASRDGTGNYNEQFF. Here the CDR3 DNA reads TGCGCCAGCAGAGATGGGACAGGCAACTACAATGAGCAGTTCTTC.